This T cell receptor beta chain came from a study of cytomegalovirus exposure and HLA in healthy donors. General study findings and limits: Most TCR sequences were uncommon, yet certain public TCRs appeared in many donors. The study recorded more than 150 TCR beta chains that were cytomegalovirus-associated. HLA alleles were associated with 18,000 or so TCR beta sequences in a later analysis at 0.05 false discovery rate.

Primers: 60 Vbeta forward and 13 Jbeta reverse. Per the original data handling: Roughly 83 million unique TCR beta chains, about 11 million of them shared, were counted by a later analysis. Sequenced by immunoSEQ multiplex PCR; TCRdb stores in-frame clones only, minus some. The V and J calls and clone size were taken over from that table, and D and trimming were inferred from the DNA. Of about 190,000 clones in the sample, around 87% are singletons; the top ten hold around 1.5%. Germline loops: CDR1 LNHNV, CDR2 YYDKDF (reference sequence). V was pared by 0 bases and J by 1 base, with 8 bases between. The length of the CDR3 is 15 residues. Of note for this clone: No antigen is known for it.

The rearrangement joins TRBV15 to TRBJ2-3; no clear D gene. This clonotype was obtained from a woman between 18 and 29 years old in good health and CMV-seronegative. Sample: PBMCs. The chain's CDR3 is CATSRDPGRTDTQYF. The CDR3 DNA follows: TGTGCCACCAGCAGAGATCCAGGCCGCACAGATACGCAGTATTTT.